The T cell receptor (beta chain) under discussion was sequenced for a study of memory CD4+ T cells and cytomegalovirus serostatus. Study as a whole: This sample comes from healthy Belgian adults, several CMV seropositive, around 26 seronegative.

Original analysis: After removing out-of-frame reads, 2,204,828 distinct TCRbeta sequences remained. Assay: immunoSEQ multiplex PCR; the TCRdb copy retains only in-frame clones and omits some. The V and J calls and clone size are taken from that table; D and trimming were inferred from the DNA. The sample lists 41,000 or so clones, 70% to 80% occurring once. The sort gate was single viable CD3+CD4+CD8-CD45RO+ cells for memory CD4+ T cells. Germline lookup yields CDR1 SNHLY and CDR2 FYNNEI. The CDR3 length is 13 residues. The germline V and J ends were trimmed by 8 bases and 1 base, with 11 bases remaining between them. Study-level findings and limits: A US-trained random forest predicted CMV serostatus with median AUC roughly 0.9. About 40% of the roughly 160 known CMV-associated TCRbeta sequences appeared in CD4+ memory.

On this clone itself: What it binds is not known.

The sequenced material came from memory CD4+ T cells from blood. The origin of this receptor is an adult in good health and CMV-seronegative. The V and J genes are TRBV2 and TRBJ1-1; D unclear. CDR3: CASGYSQNTEAFF. CDR3 sequence (DNA): TGTGCCAGCGGGTATTCACAGAACACTGAAGCTTTCTTT.